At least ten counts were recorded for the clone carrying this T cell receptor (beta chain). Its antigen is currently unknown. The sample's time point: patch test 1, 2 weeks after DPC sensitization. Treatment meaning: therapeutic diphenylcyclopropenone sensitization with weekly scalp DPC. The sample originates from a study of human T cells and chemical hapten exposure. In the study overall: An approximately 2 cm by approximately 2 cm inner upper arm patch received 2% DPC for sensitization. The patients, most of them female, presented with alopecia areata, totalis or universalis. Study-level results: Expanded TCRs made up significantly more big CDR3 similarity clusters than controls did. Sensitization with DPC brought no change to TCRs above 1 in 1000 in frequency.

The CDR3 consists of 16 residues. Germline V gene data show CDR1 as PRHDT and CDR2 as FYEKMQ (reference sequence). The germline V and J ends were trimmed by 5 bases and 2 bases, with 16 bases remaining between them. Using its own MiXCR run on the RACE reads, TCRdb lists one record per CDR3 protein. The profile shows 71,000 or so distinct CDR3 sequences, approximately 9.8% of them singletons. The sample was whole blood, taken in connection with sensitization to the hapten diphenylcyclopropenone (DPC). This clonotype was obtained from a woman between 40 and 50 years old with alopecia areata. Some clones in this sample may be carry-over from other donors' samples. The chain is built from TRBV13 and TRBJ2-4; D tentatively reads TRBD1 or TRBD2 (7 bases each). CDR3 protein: CASSRQGEGSKNIQYF. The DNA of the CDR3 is TGTGCCAGCAGCCGCCAGGGGGAGGGATCCAAAAACATTCAGTACTTC.